This T cell receptor (beta chain) is drawn from a study of T cells in Graves' hyperthyroidism and ophthalmopathy. The CDR3 has 16 residues. J was trimmed by 3 bases and V by 5 bases; bases with no gene match: 12. CDR1 is SGHTA and CDR2 is FQGNSA in the germline V gene. Ophthalmopathy patients showed a Clinical Activity Score of at least 3, NOSPECS grade of at least 4 and duration under 3 months. Regarding this clonotype: Its antigen is unknown.

Using RNA transcripts as the source, TCR beta CDR3 regions were amplified. First-round RT-PCR targeting the TCR CDR3 was performed with the HTBI primer set. MiXCR was run by TCRdb on the multiplex PCR reads, yielding one entry per CDR3 protein. The sample shows some 570,000 distinct CDR3 sequences, 14% of them seen only once. Whole-study results and caveats: Progression to ophthalmopathy was predicted a median of approximately 6.4 months early.

The TCR comes from a woman under 30 with Graves' ophthalmopathy. The source material was blood. The J gene is TRBJ1-2, the V gene TRBV7-2; 7 bases are shared with TRBD1. CDR3 in amino acids: CASSPFQPTGYYGYTF. CDR3 nucleotides: TGTGCCAGCAGCCCCTTCCAACCGACAGGGTACTATGGCTACACCTTC.